Described below is a single T cell receptor (beta chain) sequence and its context. These data belong to a study of control samples from healthy donors and cancer patients. Trimming stripped 2 bases from V and 0 bases from J, with 14 bases between. In germline, CDR1 is MNHNS, CDR2 SASEGT. CDR3 length: 17 residues. Assay: immunoSEQ multiplex PCR; the TCRdb copy retains only in-frame clones and omits some. The sample has roughly 100,000 clones; approximately 83% are singletons. Sequencing was carried out using blood. The rearrangement links TRBV6-1 to TRBJ1-3, with a weak D call TRBD1 (6 bases). The receptor was isolated from a woman aged 45 to 65 in good health. The CDR3 loop reads CASSEPGAATSGNTIYF. Here the CDR3 DNA reads TGTGCCAGCAGTGAACCGGGGGCCGCAACCTCTGGAAACACCATATATTTT.